Listed below are T cell receptor beta chains from one sample, sequenced in a study of blood T cell repertoires in COVID-19. TCRdb's copy holds only in-frame clones and misses some; the assay was immunoSEQ multiplex PCR. The profile shows just over 300,000 clones, about 88% of them singletons. Sequenced: PBMCs or T cells enriched from blood (not recorded which). Source of these receptors: a woman in her forties who had recovered from COVID-19. The CDR3 runs from the conserved cysteine through the conserved F or W. Each record gives: V gene, D gene, J gene, clone size, CDR3 protein, CDR3 DNA. A D gene is named only where the DNA matches it firmly. Size is stated for part of the rows, as once, few or many counts, or as a class when the clone is expanded.

TRBV28	-	TRBJ1-3	-	CASSQSGYSLGNTIYF	TGTGCCAGCAGTCAGAGCGGGTACTCCTTGGGAAACACCATATATTTT
TRBV6-5	TRBD1	TRBJ2-5	-	CASSYPTGSQETQYF	TGTGCCAGCAGTTACCCGACAGGGTCCCAAGAGACCCAGTACTTC
TRBV11-2	-	TRBJ2-2	-	CASSLTRGTARDTGELFF	TGTGCCAGCAGCTTAACCCGGGGGACTGCCCGGGACACCGGGGAGCTGTTTTTT
TRBV7-2	TRBD1	TRBJ2-7	-	CASSPPDRGYEQYF	TGTGCCAGCAGCCCGCCGGACAGGGGATACGAGCAGTACTTC
TRBV2	TRBD2	TRBJ2-7	-	CASSVGREGYEQYF	TGTGCCAGCAGTGTAGGGCGGGAGGGGTACGAGCAGTACTTC
TRBV24-1	TRBD1	TRBJ2-7	-	CATSDSRTGPYEQYF	TGTGCCACCAGTGATTCGCGGACAGGGCCCTACGAGCAGTACTTC
TRBV18	-	TRBJ2-2	-	CASSPLWQGPDTGELFF	TGTGCCAGCTCACCATTGTGGCAGGGGCCCGACACCGGGGAGCTGTTTTTT
TRBV5-1	-	TRBJ2-1	once	CASSLAAGPYNEQFF	TGCGCCAGCAGCTTGGCGGCAGGTCCCTACAATGAGCAGTTCTTC
TRBV6-5	-	TRBJ1-2	-	CASTERGQGGGYTF	TGTGCCAGCACCGAGCGGGGGCAAGGGGGTGGCTACACCTTC
TRBV15	-	TRBJ1-4	-	CATSTTYFENEKLFF	TGTGCCACCAGCACCACCTACTTCGAGAATGAAAAACTGTTTTTT
TRBV5-4	-	TRBJ2-3	-	CASSRASTDTQYF	TGTGCCAGCAGCCGAGCAAGCACAGATACGCAGTATTTT
TRBV4-3	TRBD2	TRBJ2-1	-	CASSHGTSGYNEQFF	TGCGCCAGCAGCCACGGGACTAGCGGATACAATGAGCAGTTCTTC
TRBV10-3	TRBD1	TRBJ2-2	-	CAIRDPTGPNTGELFF	TGTGCCATCAGGGACCCGACAGGGCCGAACACCGGGGAGCTGTTTTTT
TRBV12-3/TRBV12-4	-	TRBJ2-5	-	CASSLESQETQYF	TGTGCCAGCAGTTTAGAGAGCCAAGAGACCCAGTACTTC
TRBV24-1	TRBD2	TRBJ2-1	-	CATSGGGGSSYNEQFF	TGTGCCACCAGTGGGGGAGGCGGGAGCTCCTACAATGAGCAGTTCTTC